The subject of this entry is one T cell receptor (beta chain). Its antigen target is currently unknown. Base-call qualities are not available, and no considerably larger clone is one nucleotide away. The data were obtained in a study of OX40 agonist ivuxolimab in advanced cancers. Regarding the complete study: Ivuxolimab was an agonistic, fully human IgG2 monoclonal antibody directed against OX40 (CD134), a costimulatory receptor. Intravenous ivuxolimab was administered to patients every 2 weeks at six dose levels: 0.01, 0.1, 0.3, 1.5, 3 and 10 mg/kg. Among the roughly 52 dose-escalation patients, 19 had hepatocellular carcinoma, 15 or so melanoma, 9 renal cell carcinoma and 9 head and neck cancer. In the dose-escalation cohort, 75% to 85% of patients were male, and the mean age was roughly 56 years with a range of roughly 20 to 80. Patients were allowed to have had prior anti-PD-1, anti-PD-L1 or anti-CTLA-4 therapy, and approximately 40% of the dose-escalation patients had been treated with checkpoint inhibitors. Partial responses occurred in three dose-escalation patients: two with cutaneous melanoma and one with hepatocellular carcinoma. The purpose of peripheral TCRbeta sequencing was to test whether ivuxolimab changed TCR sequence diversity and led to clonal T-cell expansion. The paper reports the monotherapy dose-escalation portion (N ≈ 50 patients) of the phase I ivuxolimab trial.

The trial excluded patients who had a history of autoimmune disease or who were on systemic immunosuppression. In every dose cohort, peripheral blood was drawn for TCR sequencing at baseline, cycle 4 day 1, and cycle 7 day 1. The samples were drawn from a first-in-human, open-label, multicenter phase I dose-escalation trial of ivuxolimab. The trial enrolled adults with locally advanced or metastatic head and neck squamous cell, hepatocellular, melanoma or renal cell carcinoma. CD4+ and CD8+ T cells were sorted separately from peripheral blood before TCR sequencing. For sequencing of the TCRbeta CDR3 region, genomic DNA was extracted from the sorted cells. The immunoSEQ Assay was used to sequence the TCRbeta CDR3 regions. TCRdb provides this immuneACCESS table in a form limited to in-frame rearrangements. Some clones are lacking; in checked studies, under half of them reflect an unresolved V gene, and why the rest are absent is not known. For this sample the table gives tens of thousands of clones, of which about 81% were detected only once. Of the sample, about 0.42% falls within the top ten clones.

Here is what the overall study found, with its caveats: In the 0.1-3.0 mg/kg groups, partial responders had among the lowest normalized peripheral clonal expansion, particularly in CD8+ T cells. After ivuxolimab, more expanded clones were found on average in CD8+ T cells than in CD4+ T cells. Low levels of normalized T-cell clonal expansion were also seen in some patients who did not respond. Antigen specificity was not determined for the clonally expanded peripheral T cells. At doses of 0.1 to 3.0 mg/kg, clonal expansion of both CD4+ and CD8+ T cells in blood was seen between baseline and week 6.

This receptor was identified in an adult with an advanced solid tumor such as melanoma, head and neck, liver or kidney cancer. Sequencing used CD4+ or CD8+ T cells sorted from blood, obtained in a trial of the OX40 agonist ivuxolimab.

CDR3 region: CAISEETYGYTF. The DNA is TGTGCCATCAGTGAAGAGACCTATGGCTACACCTTC. The V and J genes are TRBV10-3 and TRBJ1-2; the D segment cannot be called with confidence. Relative to germline, V is 3 bases shorter and J is 4 bases shorter, with 6 bases between their ends. The CDR3 runs 12 residues from the cysteine to the phenylalanine. The CDR3 DNA has 36 bases and is translated from base 1. CDR1 and CDR2 are read off the germline V gene as ENHRY and SYGVKD.